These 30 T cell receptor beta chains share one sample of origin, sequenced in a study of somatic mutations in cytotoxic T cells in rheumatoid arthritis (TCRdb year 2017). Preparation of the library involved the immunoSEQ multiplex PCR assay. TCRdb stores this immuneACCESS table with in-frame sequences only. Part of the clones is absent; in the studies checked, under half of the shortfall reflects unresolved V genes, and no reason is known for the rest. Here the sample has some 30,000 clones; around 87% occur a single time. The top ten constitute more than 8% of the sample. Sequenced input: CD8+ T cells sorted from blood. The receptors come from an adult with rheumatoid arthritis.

The CDR3 reads CASSYSPTGGSAEAFF. CDR3 nucleotides: TGTGCCAGCAGTTACTCGCCGACAGGGGGCTCGGCTGAAGCTTTCTTT. This chain links TRBV6-6 with TRBJ1-1; TRBD1 matches at 10 bases. The CDR3 is made up of 16 amino acids. J lost 6 bases, V lost 0 bases, and 7 bases had no gene match. The V gene's germline CDR1 is MNHNY and CDR2 SVGAGI (reference sequence).

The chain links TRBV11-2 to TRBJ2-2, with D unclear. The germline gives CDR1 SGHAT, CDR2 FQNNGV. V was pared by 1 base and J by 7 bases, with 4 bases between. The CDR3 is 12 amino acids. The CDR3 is CASSLGLGELFF. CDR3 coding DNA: TGTGCCAGCAGCTTAGGGCTCGGGGAGCTGTTTTTT.

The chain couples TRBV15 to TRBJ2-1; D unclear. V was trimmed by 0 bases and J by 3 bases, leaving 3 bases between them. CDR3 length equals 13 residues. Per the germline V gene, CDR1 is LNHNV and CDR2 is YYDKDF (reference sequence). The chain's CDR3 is CATSRDSYNEQFF. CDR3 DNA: TGTGCCACCAGCAGAGACAGCTACAATGAGCAGTTCTTC.

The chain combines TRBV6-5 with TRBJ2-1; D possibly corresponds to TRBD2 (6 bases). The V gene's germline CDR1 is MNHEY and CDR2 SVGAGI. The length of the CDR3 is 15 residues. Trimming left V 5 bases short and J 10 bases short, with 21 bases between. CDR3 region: CASSPLSSARGEQFF. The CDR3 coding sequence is TGTGCCAGCAGTCCTCTTTCTAGCGCCCGGGGGGAGCAGTTCTTC.

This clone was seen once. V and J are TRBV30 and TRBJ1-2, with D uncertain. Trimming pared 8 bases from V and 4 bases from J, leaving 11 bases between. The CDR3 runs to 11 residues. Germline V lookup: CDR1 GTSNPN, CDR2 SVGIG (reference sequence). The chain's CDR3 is CATTLIYGYTF. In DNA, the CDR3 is TGTGCCACCACACTAATCTATGGCTACACCTTC.

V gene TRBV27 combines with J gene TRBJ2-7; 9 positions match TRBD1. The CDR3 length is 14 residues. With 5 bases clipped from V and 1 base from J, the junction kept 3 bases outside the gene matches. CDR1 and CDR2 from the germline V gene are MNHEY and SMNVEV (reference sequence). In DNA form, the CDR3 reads TGTGCCAGCAGTGTAGGGACAGGGTCCTACGAGCAGTACTTC. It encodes CASSVGTGSYEQYF.

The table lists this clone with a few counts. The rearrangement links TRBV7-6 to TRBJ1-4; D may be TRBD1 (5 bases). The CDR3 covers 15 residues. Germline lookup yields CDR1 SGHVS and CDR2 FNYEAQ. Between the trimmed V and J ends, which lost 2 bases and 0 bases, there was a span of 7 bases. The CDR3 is CASSLMTATNEKLFF. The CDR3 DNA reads TGTGCCAGCAGCTTAATGACAGCAACTAATGAAAAACTGTTTTTT.

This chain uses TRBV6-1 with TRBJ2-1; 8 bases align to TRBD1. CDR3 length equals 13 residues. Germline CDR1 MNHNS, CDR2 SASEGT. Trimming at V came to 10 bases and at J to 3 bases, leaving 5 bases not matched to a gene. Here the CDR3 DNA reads TGTGCCATCAGGGGACAGGACTACAATGAGCAGTTCTTC. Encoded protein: CAIRGQDYNEQFF.

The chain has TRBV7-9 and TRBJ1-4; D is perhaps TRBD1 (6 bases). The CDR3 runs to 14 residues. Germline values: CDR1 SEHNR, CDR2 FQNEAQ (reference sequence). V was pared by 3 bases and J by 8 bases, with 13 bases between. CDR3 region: CASSFEKGGEKLFF. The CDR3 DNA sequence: TGTGCCAGCAGCTTTGAAAAAGGGGGAGAAAAACTGTTTTTT.

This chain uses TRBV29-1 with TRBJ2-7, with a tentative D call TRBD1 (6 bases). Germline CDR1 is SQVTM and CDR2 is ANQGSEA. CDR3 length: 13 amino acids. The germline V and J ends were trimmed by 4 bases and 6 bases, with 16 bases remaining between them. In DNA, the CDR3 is TGCAGCGTTGTTACAGGGCTGATACTCGAGCAGTACTTC. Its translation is CSVVTGLILEQYF.

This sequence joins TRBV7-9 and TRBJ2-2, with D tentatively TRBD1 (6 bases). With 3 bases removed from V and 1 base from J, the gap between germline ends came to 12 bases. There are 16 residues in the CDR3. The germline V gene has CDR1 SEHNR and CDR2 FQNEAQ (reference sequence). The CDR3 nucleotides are TGTGCCAGCAGCTTCCTTGAGACAGGGAACACCGGGGAGCTGTTTTTT. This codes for CASSFLETGNTGELFF.

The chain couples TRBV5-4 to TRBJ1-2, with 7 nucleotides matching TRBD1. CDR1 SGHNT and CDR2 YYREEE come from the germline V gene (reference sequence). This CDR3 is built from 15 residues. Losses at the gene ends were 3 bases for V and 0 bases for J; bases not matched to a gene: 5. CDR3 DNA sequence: TGTGCCAGCAGCTCTGGGACAGCAGCTAACTATGGCTACACCTTC. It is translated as CASSSGTAANYGYTF.

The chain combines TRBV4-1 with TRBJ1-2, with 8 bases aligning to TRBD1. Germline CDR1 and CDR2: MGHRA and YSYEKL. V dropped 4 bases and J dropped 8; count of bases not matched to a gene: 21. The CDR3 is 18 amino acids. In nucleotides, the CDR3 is TGCGCCAGCAGCCCCGGGGCGGGACAGGCGGGGGGGGTAGGCGGCTACACCTTC. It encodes CASSPGAGQAGGVGGYTF.

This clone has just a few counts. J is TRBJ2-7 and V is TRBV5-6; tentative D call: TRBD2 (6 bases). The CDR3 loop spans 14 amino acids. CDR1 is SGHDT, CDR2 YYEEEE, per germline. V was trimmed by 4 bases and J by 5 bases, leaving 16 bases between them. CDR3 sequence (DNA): TGTGCCAGCAGCCCTCTGACGGGAGCCCACGAGCAGTACTTC. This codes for CASSPLTGAHEQYF.

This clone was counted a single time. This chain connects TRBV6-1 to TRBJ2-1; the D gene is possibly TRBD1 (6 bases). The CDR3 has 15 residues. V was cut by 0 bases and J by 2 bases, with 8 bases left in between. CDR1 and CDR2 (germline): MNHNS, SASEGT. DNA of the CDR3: TGTGCCAGCAGTGAAGCGAGGGGGACCTACAATGAGCAGTTCTTC. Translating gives CASSEARGTYNEQFF.

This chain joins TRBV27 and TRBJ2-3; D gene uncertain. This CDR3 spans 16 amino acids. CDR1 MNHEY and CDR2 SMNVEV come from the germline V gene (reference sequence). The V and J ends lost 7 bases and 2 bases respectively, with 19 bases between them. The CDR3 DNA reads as TGTGCCAGCACCTCTCCCCCCAGCCATAACACAGATACGCAGTATTTT. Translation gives CASTSPPSHNTDTQYF.

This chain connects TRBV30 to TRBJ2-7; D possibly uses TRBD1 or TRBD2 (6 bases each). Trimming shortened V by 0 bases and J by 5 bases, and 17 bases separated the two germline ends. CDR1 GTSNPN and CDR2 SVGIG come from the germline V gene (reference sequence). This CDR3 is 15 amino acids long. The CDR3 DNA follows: TGTGCCTGGAGTGTGCTGGGGACGGGGGCTAACGAGCAGTACTTC. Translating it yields CAWSVLGTGANEQYF. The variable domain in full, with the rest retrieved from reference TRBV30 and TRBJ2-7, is SQTIHQWPATLVQPVGSPLSLECTVEGTSNPNLYWYRQAAGRGLQLLFYSVGIGQISSEVPQNLSASRPQDRQFILSSKKLLLSDSGFYLCAWSVLGTGANEQYFGPGTRLTVT.

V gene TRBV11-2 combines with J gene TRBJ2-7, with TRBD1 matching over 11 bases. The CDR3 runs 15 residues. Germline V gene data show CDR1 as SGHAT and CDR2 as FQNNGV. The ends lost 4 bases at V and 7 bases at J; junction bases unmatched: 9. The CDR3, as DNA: TGTGCCAGCAGCTCCCCCGGGACAGGGGGGGGAGAGCAGTACTTC. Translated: CASSSPGTGGGEQYF. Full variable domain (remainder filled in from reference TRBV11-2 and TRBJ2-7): EAGVAQSPRYKIIEKRQSVAFWCNPISGHATLYWYQQILGQGPKLLIQFQNNGVVDDSQLPKDRFSAERLKGVDSTLKIQPAKLEDSAVYLCASSSPGTGGGEQYFGPGTRLTVT.

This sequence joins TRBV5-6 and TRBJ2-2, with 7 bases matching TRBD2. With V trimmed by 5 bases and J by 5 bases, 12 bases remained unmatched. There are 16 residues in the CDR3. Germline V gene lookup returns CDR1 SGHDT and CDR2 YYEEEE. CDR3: CASSPGPGGWTGELFF. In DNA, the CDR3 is TGTGCCAGCAGTCCCGGACCGGGGGGTTGGACCGGGGAGCTGTTTTTT.

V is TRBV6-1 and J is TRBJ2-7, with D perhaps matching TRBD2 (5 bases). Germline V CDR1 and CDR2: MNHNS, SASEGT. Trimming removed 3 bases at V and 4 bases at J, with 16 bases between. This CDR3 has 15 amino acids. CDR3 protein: CASSEGSLADYEQYF. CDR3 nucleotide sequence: TGTGCCAGCAGTGAGGGGTCCCTAGCCGATTACGAGCAGTACTTC.

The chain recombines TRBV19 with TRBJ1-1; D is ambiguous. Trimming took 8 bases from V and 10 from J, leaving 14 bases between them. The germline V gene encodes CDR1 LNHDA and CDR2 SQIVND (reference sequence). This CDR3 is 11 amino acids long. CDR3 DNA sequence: TGTGCCAGTTACACCGTGCGTGGAGCTTTCTTT. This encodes CASYTVRGAFF.

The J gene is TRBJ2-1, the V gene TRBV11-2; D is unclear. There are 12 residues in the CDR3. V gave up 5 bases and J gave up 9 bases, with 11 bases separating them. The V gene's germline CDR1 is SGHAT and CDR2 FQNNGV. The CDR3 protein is CASSVVPPEQFF. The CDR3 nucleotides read TGTGCCAGCAGCGTAGTGCCCCCTGAGCAGTTCTTC.

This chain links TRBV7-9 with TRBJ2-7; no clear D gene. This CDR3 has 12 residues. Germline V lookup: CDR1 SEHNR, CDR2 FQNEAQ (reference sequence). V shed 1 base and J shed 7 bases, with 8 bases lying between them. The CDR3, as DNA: TGTGCCAGCAGCTTAGAAAGGTTGGAGCAGTACTTC. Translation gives CASSLERLEQYF.

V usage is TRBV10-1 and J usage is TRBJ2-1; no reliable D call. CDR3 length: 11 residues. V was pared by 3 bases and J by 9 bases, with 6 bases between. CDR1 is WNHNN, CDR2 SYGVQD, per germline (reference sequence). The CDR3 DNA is TGCGCCAGCAGTGACTTCCGTGAGCAGTTCTTC. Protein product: CASSDFREQFF.

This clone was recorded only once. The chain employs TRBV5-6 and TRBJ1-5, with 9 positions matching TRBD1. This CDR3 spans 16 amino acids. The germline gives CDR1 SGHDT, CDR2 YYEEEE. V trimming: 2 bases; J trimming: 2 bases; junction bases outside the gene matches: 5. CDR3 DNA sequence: TGTGCCAGCAGCTTAGGGACAGGGTACGGCAATCAGCCCCAGCATTTT. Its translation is CASSLGTGYGNQPQHF.

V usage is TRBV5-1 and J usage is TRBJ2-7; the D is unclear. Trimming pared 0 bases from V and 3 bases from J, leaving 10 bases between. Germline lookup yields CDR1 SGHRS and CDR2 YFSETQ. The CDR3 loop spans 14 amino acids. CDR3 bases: TGCGCCAGCAGCTTGGGGATGGGTAGCTACGAGCAGTACTTC. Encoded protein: CASSLGMGSYEQYF.

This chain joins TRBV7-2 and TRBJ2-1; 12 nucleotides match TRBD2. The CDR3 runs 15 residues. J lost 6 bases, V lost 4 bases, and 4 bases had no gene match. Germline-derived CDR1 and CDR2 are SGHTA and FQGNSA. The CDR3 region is CASSSTSGSVNEQFF. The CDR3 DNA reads TGTGCCAGCAGCTCGACTAGCGGGAGTGTCAATGAGCAGTTCTTC.

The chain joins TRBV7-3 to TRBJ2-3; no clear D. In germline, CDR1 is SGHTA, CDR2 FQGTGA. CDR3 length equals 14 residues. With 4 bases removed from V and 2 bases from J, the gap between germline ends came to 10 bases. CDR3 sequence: CASSSYSFTDTQYF. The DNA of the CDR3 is TGTGCCAGCAGCTCATACAGTTTCACAGATACGCAGTATTTT.

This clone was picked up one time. Written as DNA, the CDR3 is TGTGCCAGCAGCTCACCTTCAGGGGCAGGTGAAGCTTTCTTT. This gives the protein CASSSPSGAGEAFF. V usage is TRBV13 and J usage is TRBJ1-1; possible D gene TRBD1, 6 bases. Deletions cut 4 bases from V and 7 bases from J, with 16 bases between. Germline CDR1 PRHDT, CDR2 FYEKMQ (reference sequence). The CDR3 spans 14 residues.

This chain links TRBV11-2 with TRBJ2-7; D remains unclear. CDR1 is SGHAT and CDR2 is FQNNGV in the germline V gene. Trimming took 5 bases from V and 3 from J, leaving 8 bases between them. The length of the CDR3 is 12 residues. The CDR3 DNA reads TGTGCCAGCAGCGCGATCTACTACGAGCAGTACTTC. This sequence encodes CASSAIYYEQYF.